This T cell receptor beta chain was identified in a study of shared clonotypes between healthy human individuals. For the study at large: Ranging from 18 to 49 in age, donors were a couple of women and a few men.

CD8 cells classed as naive were CD45RO-negative and positively selected for CCR7, excluding terminally differentiated effector memory CD45RA+ cells. This clone was detected only once. Clones were sequenced by immunoSEQ multiplex PCR, and TCRdb holds only the in-frame ones, with some missing. The table includes about 2.1 million clones, about 92% detected once. CDR3 length: 15 amino acids. Losses at the gene ends were 5 bases for V and 4 bases for J; bases not matched to a gene: 6. The germline V gene has CDR1 SEHNR and CDR2 FQNEAQ (reference sequence). The specimen was naive CD8+ T cells from PBMCs. This TCR came from a young man in good health. Some clones in this sample may be carry-over from other donors' samples. The V and J genes are TRBV7-9 and TRBJ2-7; the match to TRBD1 covers 12 bases. CDR3 bases: TGTGCCAGCAGCCGGGGACAGGGGGCTTCATACGAGCAGTACTTC. Amino acids: CASSRGQGASYEQYF.